These 20 T cell receptor beta chains originate from one sample sequenced in a study of OX40 agonist ivuxolimab in advanced cancers. The protocol was immunoSEQ multiplex PCR, while the TCRdb copy is restricted to in-frame clones and leaves out a portion. Altogether tens of thousands of clones are present, around 83% being singletons, with the ten largest covering 0.85% to 1.4%. The specimen comprised CD4+ or CD8+ T cells sorted from blood, sampled in a trial of the OX40 agonist ivuxolimab. The receptor source for this set is an adult with an advanced solid tumor such as melanoma, head and neck, liver or kidney cancer.

A single count supports this clone. The chain joins TRBV14 to TRBJ2-1; TRBD2 matches 7 bases. Germline V lookup: CDR1 SGHDN, CDR2 FVKESK. Losses at the gene ends were 10 bases for V and 10 bases for J; bases not matched to a gene: 10. The CDR3 spans 12 residues. The CDR3 sequence is CATTSWGGEQFF. CDR3 DNA: TGTGCCACCACTTCTTGGGGGGGGGAGCAGTTCTTC.

This clone was seen a single time. CDR3 region: CASSQDLSDTDTQYF. DNA for the CDR3: TGCGCCAGCAGCCAAGATCTCTCGGACACAGATACGCAGTATTTT. The chain recombines TRBV4-1 with TRBJ2-3; D is uncertain. CDR1 is MGHRA and CDR2 is YSYEKL in the germline V gene. V gave up 0 bases and J gave up 2 bases, with 9 bases separating them. The CDR3 has 15 residues.

As to this clone: The junction does not match germline at one end; this may be a read error. CDR3 sequence: CATSLKETQYF. The DNA of the CDR3 is TGTGCCACCAGTTTAAAAGAGACCCAGTACTTC. The genes are TRBV27 and TRBJ2-5; D is uncertain. Germline V gene data show CDR1 as MNHEY and CDR2 as SMNVEV (reference sequence). The CDR3 consists of 11 residues.

This clone is a singleton in its sample. The chain carries TRBV29-1 and TRBJ1-6; 9 bases fit TRBD1. After removal of 6 bases from V and 5 bases from J, the junction contained 8 bases not matched to a gene. The CDR3 spans 15 residues. The germline gives CDR1 SQVTM, CDR2 ANQGSEA. CDR3 sequence: CSVKDGTGNNSPLHF. The DNA of the CDR3 is TGCAGCGTAAAGGACGGGACAGGGAATAATTCACCCCTCCACTTT.

This clone was counted a few times. This sequence joins TRBV19 and TRBJ2-5, with TRBD2 as a possible D gene (5 bases). Trimming cost V 4 bases and J 1 base, with 13 bases left between them. Per the germline V gene, CDR1 is LNHDA and CDR2 is SQIVND (reference sequence). The CDR3 consists of 15 residues. The CDR3: CASSTGFGVQETQYF. The CDR3 DNA is TGTGCCAGTAGTACGGGGTTCGGAGTCCAAGAGACCCAGTACTTC.

The CDR3: CASSSATSSFATNEKLFF. In nucleotides, the CDR3 is TGTGCCAGCAGCTCCGCGACATCCAGCTTTGCAACTAATGAAAAACTGTTTTTT. This rearrangement joins TRBV5-4 to TRBJ1-4, with unresolved D. Germline values: CDR1 SGHNT, CDR2 YYREEE (reference sequence). CDR3 length equals 18 residues. The V end was cut by 3 bases, the J end by 0 bases, with 18 bases between.

This clone appeared a single time. The rearrangement links TRBV28 to TRBJ1-1, with 7 bases fitting TRBD1. V lost 5 bases and J lost 11; bases outside the gene matches: 8. The CDR3 consists of 12 residues. Germline lookup yields CDR1 MDHEN and CDR2 SYDVKM. The chain's CDR3 is CASSPDRAWAFF. Here the CDR3 DNA reads TGTGCCAGCAGTCCCGACAGGGCGTGGGCTTTCTTT.

The chain uses TRBV25-1 and TRBJ2-1, with D tentatively TRBD1 or TRBD2 (5 bases each). Germline values: CDR1 MGHDK, CDR2 SYGVNS. The V and J ends lost 5 bases and 2 bases respectively, with 13 bases between them. This CDR3 is 15 amino acids long. CDR3 region: CASSPPGRTYNEQFF. Here the CDR3 DNA reads TGTGCCAGCAGTCCACCGGGACGTACCTACAATGAGCAGTTCTTC. The full variable domain, rest sourced from reference TRBV25-1 and TRBJ2-1, is EADIYQTPRYLVIGTGKKITLECSQTMGHDKMYWYQQDPGMELHLIHYSYGVNSTEKGDLSSESTVSRIRTEHFPLTLESARPSHTSQYLCASSPPGRTYNEQFFGPGTRLTVL.

The chain has TRBV28 and TRBJ1-2, with 9 positions matching TRBD1. J gave up 8 bases and V 6 bases, and 10 bases lay outside the gene matches. Per the germline V gene, CDR1 is MDHEN and CDR2 is SYDVKM. CDR3 size: 14 residues. CDR3 residues: CASRPRDRVFGYTF. CDR3 DNA: TGTGCCAGCAGACCAAGGGACAGGGTGTTCGGCTACACCTTC.

The gene calls are TRBV6-5 and TRBJ2-1, with D perhaps TRBD2 (5 bases). Per the germline V gene, CDR1 is MNHEY and CDR2 is SVGAGI. The ends were cut back, 7 bases at V and 0 bases at J, with 13 bases in the middle. This CDR3 region has 15 residues. The CDR3 sequence is CASNLALSSYNEQFF. The CDR3 DNA reads TGTGCCAGCAATCTAGCTTTGAGCTCCTACAATGAGCAGTTCTTC.

The J gene is TRBJ2-2, the V gene TRBV28; no clear D gene. Germline loops: CDR1 MDHEN, CDR2 SYDVKM. The V end was cut by 6 bases, the J end by 3 bases, with 5 bases between. The length of the CDR3 is 12 residues. CDR3 region: CASSVYTGELFF. The CDR3 bases are TGTGCCAGCAGCGTTTACACCGGGGAGCTGTTTTTT.

This clone was counted a few times. The chain has TRBV28 and TRBJ1-2; weak D call: TRBD1 (6 bases). Germline V lookup: CDR1 MDHEN, CDR2 SYDVKM. This CDR3 contains 13 residues. V was trimmed by 7 bases and J by 11 bases, leaving 20 bases between them. CDR3 nucleotide sequence: TGTGCCAGCAAATTGGATACAGCACAGGGATACACCTTC. Protein product: CASKLDTAQGYTF.

The chain combines TRBV5-5 with TRBJ2-7, with D uncertain. CDR1 SGHKS and CDR2 YYEKEE come from the germline V gene (reference sequence). The V end was cut by 5 bases, the J end by 3 bases, with 6 bases between. There are 11 residues in the CDR3. The CDR3 DNA follows: TGTGCCAGCAGTTCTATCTACGAGCAGTACTTC. It is translated as CASSSIYEQYF.

V and J are TRBV19 and TRBJ2-7, with 8 positions matching TRBD2. The CDR3 is 15 residues long. CDR1 LNHDA and CDR2 SQIVND come from the germline V gene (reference sequence). J lost 5 bases, V lost 3 bases, and 9 bases had no gene match. This CDR3 is CASSIGLAGVNEQYF. CDR3 nucleotides: TGTGCCAGTAGTATTGGTCTAGCGGGTGTCAACGAGCAGTACTTC.

This clone was found a few times. The rearrangement joins TRBV4-3 to TRBJ1-4; no reliable D call. The CDR3 has 13 amino acids. V lost 3 bases to trimming and J lost 7 bases, with 9 bases between them. Germline V gives CDR1 LGHNA, CDR2 YSLEER. The DNA for the CDR3 is TGCGCCAGCAGCCAGACCGACATTGAAAAACTGTTTTTT. Its protein is CASSQTDIEKLFF.

The chain couples TRBV6-4 to TRBJ2-1, with a possible D match to TRBD1 (6 bases). CDR1 MRHNA and CDR2 SNTAGT come from the germline V gene. The CDR3 is made up of 15 amino acids. The V end was cut by 3 bases, the J end by 2 bases, with 11 bases between. The CDR3 region is CASSEQQGPYNEQFF. DNA of the CDR3: TGTGCCAGCAGTGAGCAACAGGGACCCTACAATGAGCAGTTCTTC.

V is TRBV5-4 and J is TRBJ2-3; D possibly corresponds to TRBD1 (6 bases). Trimming left V 4 bases short and J 5 bases short, with 20 bases between. Germline V gene lookup returns CDR1 SGHNT and CDR2 YYREEE (reference sequence). The CDR3 runs to 16 residues. The CDR3 coding sequence is TGTGCCAGCAGCCTTTCTCAGGGGAAAGGTAGAGATACGCAGTATTTT. This sequence encodes CASSLSQGKGRDTQYF.

This clone appeared once. The chain links TRBV19 to TRBJ1-4; 7 positions match TRBD1. The length of the CDR3 is 14 residues. CDR1 LNHDA and CDR2 SQIVND come from the germline V gene (reference sequence). V shed 6 bases, J shed 8 bases, and the junction held 9 bases outside the gene matches. The CDR3 spells CASSSGTDYEKLFF. The CDR3 DNA sequence: TGTGCCAGTAGCTCCGGGACAGACTACGAAAAACTGTTTTTT. Supplemented by reference TRBV19 and TRBJ1-4, the full variable domain reads DGGITQSPKYLFRKEGQNVTLSCEQNLNHDAMYWYRQDPGQGLRLIYYSQIVNDFQKGDIAEGYSVSREKKESFPLTVTSAQKNPTAFYLCASSSGTDYEKLFFGSGTQLSVL.

This clone was seen once. The rearrangement uses TRBV5-1 and TRBJ2-5; TRBD2 agrees at 11 bases. Germline lookup yields CDR1 SGHRS and CDR2 YFSETQ. CDR3 length: 15 residues. V was clipped by 4 bases and J by 5 bases; unmatched bases: 7. This CDR3 is CASSLGLAGEETQYF. The CDR3 coding sequence is TGCGCCAGCAGCCTAGGACTAGCGGGTGAGGAGACCCAGTACTTC.

The table lists this clone with a count of one. V gene TRBV7-9 combines with J gene TRBJ1-2, with a possible D match to TRBD1 (5 bases). The length of the CDR3 is 14 residues. The V and J ends lost 0 bases and 3 bases respectively, with 8 bases between them. Germline CDR1 is SEHNR and CDR2 is FQNEAQ (reference sequence). The CDR3 DNA reads as TGTGCCAGCAGCTTAGCTAGAGGGGACTATGGCTACACCTTC. Its protein is CASSLARGDYGYTF.